The text below deals with one T cell receptor beta chain. The data were obtained in a study of T-cell memory formation after mild COVID-19. Trimming cost V 6 bases and J 1 base; bases outside gene matches: 16. This CDR3 has 18 amino acids. TCRdb processed the 5' RACE reads anew with MiXCR; each CDR3 protein has one entry. The table shows 400,000 to 500,000 distinct CDR3 sequences, with 20% to 25% occurring only once. This chain connects TRBV12-3 or TRBV12-4 to TRBJ2-3; 7 nucleotides line up with TRBD2. The sequencing input was PBMCs or a T cell subset sorted from them (not recorded which). The source of this sequence is an adult woman who had mild COVID-19 (a few samples of this study predate the infection). Cell type and time point are not known. Written as DNA, the CDR3 is TGTGCCAGCAGAACTTCGCGGGAGCTGTGGTGGGGCACAGATACGCAGTATTTT. Translating gives CASRTSRELWWGTDTQYF.